This entry is about one T cell receptor beta chain. This specimen belongs to a study of CD8 T cells in Susac syndrome. The CDR3 spans 16 residues. Germline values: CDR1 SQVTM, CDR2 ANQGSEA. The V end was cut by 0 bases, the J end by 0 bases, with 13 bases between. Healthy donors matched for age and sex were used as controls. An amount of RNA that ranged from 0.5 to 1 ug was reverse transcribed with random hexamers. immunoSEQ multiplex PCR amplified TCR beta CDR3 across 54 Vbeta, 13 Jbeta. TCRdb passed the immunoSEQ multiplex PCR reads through MiXCR, listing each CDR3 protein once. Of about 18,000 distinct CDR3 sequences listed, approximately 96% are singletons.

The sequence came from a human donor in good health. The gene calls are TRBV29-1 and TRBJ2-3; D is uncertain. Specimen: CD8+ T cells from PBMCs. CDR3 sequence (DNA): TGCAGCGTTGAAGAAGTCGGCGGCGCTAGCACAGATACGCAGTATTTT. This encodes CSVEEVGGASTDTQYF.